This T cell receptor beta chain originates from a study of regulatory T cells in long-lasting Graves disease (dated by TCRdb to the early 2020s). General notes on the study: Persistent Graves' disease meant more than 5 years of antithyroid drug treatment with TSH receptor autoantibodies that stayed positive. Persistent Graves' disease patients were compared with newly diagnosed Graves' disease patients by peripheral blood TCR sequencing and RNA sequencing. The study was registered as a clinical trial and conducted in China. A total of roughly 35 samples underwent TCR sequencing: about 13 from persistent and some 20 from newly diagnosed Graves' disease patients. Antithyroid drugs had been taken for about 10.3 years on average by persistent Graves' disease patients in the clinical cohort.

Including the terminal cysteine and phenylalanine, the CDR3 comprises 14 residues. Kept here is only the CDR3 DNA, which spans 42 bases and is read in frame from base 1. CDR1 and CDR2 were assigned from the germline V gene as KGHSH and LQKENI. Results and caveats for the whole study, not just this receptor: Because the primary lesion, thyroid tissue, could not be accessed, the study looked at peripheral blood alone. A larger number of public clonotypes was shared among persistent patients (over 2,500) than among newly diagnosed patients (about 990). The small sample size was acknowledged by the authors as a limitation that may reduce accuracy. Preferential use of TRBV28, TRBJ1-2 and TRBJ2-5 was observed in persistent disease, whereas TRBV20-1 and TRBJ2-1 were favored in newly diagnosed disease. Sequencing and analysis were limited to the TCR beta chain. Compared with newly diagnosed patients, persistent Graves' disease patients had lower TCR Shannon entropy and fewer highly expanded clones, which suggests clonal expansion.

Comments on this clonotype: No antigen is known for it. Base qualities are not at hand, and no much larger clone is one base apart.

Preparation of the library involved multiplex PCR. TCRdb shows the sequencer as Illumina HiSeq 4000. iRepertoire HTBI primers and Arm-PCR amplification of CDR3 regions were used to construct TCR beta libraries. Before sequencing, the PCR products went through gel purification. Regarding the original processing steps: Gene usage analysis of CDR3 amino acid clonotypes relied on the 60 or so TRBV and around 14 TRBJ segments identified across samples. COPE and FqMerger were used to merge filtered high-quality paired reads into contigs. Contigs were aligned with BLAST to IMGT TRBV, TRBD and TRBJ reference genes, and CDR3 was defined per IMGT. Highly expanded clones were defined as clonotypes with a frequency above 0.1%. Repertoire diversity was measured by Shannon entropy, and V-J evenness by the Gini coefficient. A clonotype found in more than one individual was treated as public. The raw public data were reprocessed by TCRdb itself: fastp quality trimming at Q25, MiXCR clonotype calling, in-frame beta chains only. Every CDR3 protein is listed once, alongside the most common genes and DNA of its rows. The V and J calls here are based on TCRdb, not the publication. Counted in this sample were fewer than 400,000 distinct CDR3 sequences; about 18% of them appeared once. Jointly, the top ten make up approximately 31% of the sample.

Interpreted using the paper, the time point label stands for: persistent/refractory GD, antithyroid drugs over 5 years with positive TRAb. RNA was extracted from PBMCs in TRIzol for both TCR sequencing and RNA sequencing. The diagnosis of Graves' disease was made according to American Thyroid Association guidelines. Patients for the study were recruited at an endocrinology department in Xi'an, China. From each patient, 8 to 10 milliliters of peripheral blood was collected into an EDTA anticoagulant tube. Ficoll Paque Plus density gradient separation was used to isolate PBMCs, and no further T cell sorting was performed. An Agilent 2100 Bioanalyzer and agarose gel were used to check RNA quality, and a NanoDrop 2000 was used to measure RNA concentration.

The receptor chain draws on TRBV18 and TRBJ1-1, with the identity of the D gene unclear. Sample: peripheral blood mononuclear cells (PBMCs), taken when the disease was refractory, from a patient treated with antithyroid drugs. The sequence derives from a female donor with Graves disease. The nucleotides are TGTGCTGGCTCTACTATCCGTGCTTACACTGAAGCTTTCTTT. It specifies CAGSTIRAYTEAFF.